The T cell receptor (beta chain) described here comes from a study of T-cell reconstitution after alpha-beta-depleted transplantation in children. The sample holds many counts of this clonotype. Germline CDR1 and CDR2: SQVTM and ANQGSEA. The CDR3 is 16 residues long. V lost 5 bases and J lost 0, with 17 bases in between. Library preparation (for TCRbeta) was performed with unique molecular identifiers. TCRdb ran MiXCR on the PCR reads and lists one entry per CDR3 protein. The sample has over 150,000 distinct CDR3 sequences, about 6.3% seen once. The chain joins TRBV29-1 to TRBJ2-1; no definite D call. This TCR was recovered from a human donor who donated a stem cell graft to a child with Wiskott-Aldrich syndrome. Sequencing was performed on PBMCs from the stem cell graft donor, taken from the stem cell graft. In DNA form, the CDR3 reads TGCAGCGTTATACTCCGGGCAATAAGCTCCTACAATGAGCAGTTCTTC. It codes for CSVILRAISSYNEQFF.